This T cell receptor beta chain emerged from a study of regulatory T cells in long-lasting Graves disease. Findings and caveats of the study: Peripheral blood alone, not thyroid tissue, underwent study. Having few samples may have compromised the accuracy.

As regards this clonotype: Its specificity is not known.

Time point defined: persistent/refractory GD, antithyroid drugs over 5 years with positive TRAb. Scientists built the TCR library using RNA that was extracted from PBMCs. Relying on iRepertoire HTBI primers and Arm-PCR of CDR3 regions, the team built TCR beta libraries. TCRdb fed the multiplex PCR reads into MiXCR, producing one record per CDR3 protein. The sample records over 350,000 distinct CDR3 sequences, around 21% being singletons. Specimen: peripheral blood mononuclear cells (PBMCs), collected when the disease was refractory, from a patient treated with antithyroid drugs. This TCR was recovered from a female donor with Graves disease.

CDR3 amino acids: CASSMLAGTDTQYF. DNA for the CDR3: TGTGCCAGCAGTATGCTAGCGGGAACAGATACGCAGTATTTT. This chain joins TRBV2 and TRBJ2-3; 9 bases line up with TRBD2. V was pared by 5 bases and J by 3 bases, with 3 bases of the junction left unmatched. CDR1 and CDR2 from the germline V gene are SNHLY and FYNNEI. CDR3 length equals 14 residues.